This T cell receptor (beta chain) was documented in a study of blood T cell repertoires in COVID-19. The CDR3 runs to 14 residues. The germline gives CDR1 SEHNR, CDR2 FQNEAQ (reference sequence). Trimming left V 1 base short and J 3 bases short, with 8 bases between. The repertoire was sequenced with immunoSEQ multiplex PCR; TCRdb's copy has only in-frame clones and lacks some. The sample has 200,000 to 250,000 clones, approximately 85% seen once. The chain employs TRBV7-9 and TRBJ2-3, with D possibly being TRBD1 (6 bases). This sequence originates from a woman between 65 and 79 years old with COVID-19, enrolled during active disease. The sample was peripheral blood. The CDR3 sequence is CASSLGGQTDTQYF. CDR3 DNA: TGTGCCAGCAGCTTAGGGGGGCAAACAGATACGCAGTATTTT.